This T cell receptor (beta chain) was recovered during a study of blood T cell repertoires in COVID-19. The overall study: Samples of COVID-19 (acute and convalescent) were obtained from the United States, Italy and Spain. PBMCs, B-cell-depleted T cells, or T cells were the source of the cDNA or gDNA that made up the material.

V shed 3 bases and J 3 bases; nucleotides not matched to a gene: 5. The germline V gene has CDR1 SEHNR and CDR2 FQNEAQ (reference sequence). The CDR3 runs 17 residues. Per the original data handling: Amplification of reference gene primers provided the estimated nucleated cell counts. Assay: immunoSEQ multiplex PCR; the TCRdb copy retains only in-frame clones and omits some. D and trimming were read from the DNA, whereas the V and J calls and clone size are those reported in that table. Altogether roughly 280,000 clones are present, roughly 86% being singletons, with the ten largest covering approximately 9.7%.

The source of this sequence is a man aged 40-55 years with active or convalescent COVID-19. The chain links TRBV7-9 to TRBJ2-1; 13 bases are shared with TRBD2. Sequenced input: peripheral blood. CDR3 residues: CASSFQTSGGNYNEQFF. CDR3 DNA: TGTGCCAGCAGCTTCCAGACTAGCGGGGGGAACTACAATGAGCAGTTCTTC.